This T cell receptor (beta chain) came from a study of shared clonotypes between healthy human individuals (TCRdb year 2020). Regarding the research as a whole: The cohort comprised two women and a few men aged 18 to 49 years. To increase sequencing depth and limit assay-specific biases, different laboratories used diverse techniques to prepare libraries and sequence TCR repertoires. The study deeply sequenced blood TCR repertoires of about 5 healthy adults to estimate repertoire size and the extent of clonotype sharing between individuals. Each donor's leukapheresis produced roughly between roughly 0.9 and 8.9 billion PBMCs. For each donor, CD4 naive and CD4 memory were each run on three plates, CD8 naive on two plates, and CD8 memory on one plate. Overall study outcomes, separate from this receptor: When a handful of donors were compared, the shared fraction of clonotypes was around 5.1% for naive CD4, 3% to 4% for naive CD8, more than 2% for memory CD4, and roughly 0.43% for memory CD8. Incomplete sequencing was indicated by rarefaction of sorted-subset datasets, despite the large sequencing depth. Naive subsets generally had larger estimated clonotype richness than memory subsets. Sampling was limited to blood, and TCR repertoires in tissue likely differ from TCR repertoires in blood. Because the study included a small number of donors, the genetic and exposure-history diversity represented was limited. Clonotypes shared by all four sorted-subset donors showed higher generation probabilities than non-shared clonotypes. Pairwise subsampling led to the expectation that sequencing depth would affect the degree of clonotype sharing among donors.

The donors were healthy, HIV-negative adults with no recently reported acute infections or vaccinations. Only Caucasian adults living in Nashville, Tennessee, USA were represented among the donors. CD4+ T cells were enriched by magnetic negative selection, after which naive cells were positively selected on CD45RA and the negative fraction was taken as the memory subset. Blood was obtained by leukapheresis, after which PBMCs were separated by Ficoll-Histopaque density gradient centrifugation and cryopreserved in liquid nitrogen vapor phase. Purity and quantity of every magnetically sorted T cell population were checked by analytical flow cytometry. Genomic DNA was isolated from each sorted fraction and quantified by UV absorbance on a Nanodrop 2000c. A note on this clone: Its specific antigen is unknown. One base away there is no much larger clone; base qualities are not given.

Using the deep immunoSEQ assay, TCR CDR3 regions were amplified from genomic DNA by multiplex PCR. For each cell subset, the extracted genomic DNA was distributed evenly across all wells of several immunoSEQ 96-well plates, and each plate served as one replicate. For sorted subsets, 150 to 250 ng genomic DNA, equal to 30,000 to 35,000 T cell genomes, was loaded into each replicate PCR. Purified libraries were measured with a Qubit 3.0 fluorometer, size-checked on a Bioanalyzer 2100, and measured again with the KAPA Library Quantification kit. A separate single-read 150-cycle Illumina NextSeq 550 flow cell was used to sequence each immunoSEQ 96-well plate. Per the authors' processing: Because only junctional sequences without quality scores were contained in the immunoSEQ output, filtering matching that applied to full-length reads could not be performed. To assign V/J genes and CDR3, sequences were annotated using PyIR, a Python wrapper for IgBLAST v1.9, with IMGT germline references. Reads were removed for weak V/J assignments (E-value above 1e-6), missing CDR3, stop codons, out-of-frame junctions, or ambiguous translated residues. V3J clonotypes were defined as sequences sharing the same inferred V gene, J gene, and CDR3 amino acid sequence. Percentage overlap between repertoires was calculated by dividing the number of shared unique clonotypes by the size of the smaller repertoire. RTK rarefaction, the Chao1 estimator, and Recon v2.1 estimates of unobserved clonotypes were used to assess repertoire richness. Generation probabilities for all TCRbeta clonotypes obtained by the gDNA method from a handful of donors were computed using OLGA. TCRdb took this table from immuneACCESS and kept in-frame rearrangements with V and J called. Such tables lack part of the clones; where checked against another copy, unresolved V genes explain under half of the gap, and the rest is unexplained. For V, J and clone size, that table is used; D and trimming come from the DNA. For this sample there are about 1.5 million clones; about 98% appear just once. The leading ten clones occupy about 0.45% of the sample.

The cysteine opens and the phenylalanine closes a CDR3 of 11 amino acids. Of the read, only the CDR3 DNA is kept; its 33 bases are in frame from base 1. V gives up 4 bases and J gives up 10 bases, and the segment between their germline ends measures 10 bases. The germline V gene encodes CDR1 SGDLS and CDR2 YYNGEE. The sample consisted of naive CD4+ T cells sorted from blood. Taken with the paper, the label for cell subset or site translates to: CD45RA+ positively selected. The receptor chain draws on TRBV9 and TRBJ2-3; 5 matching bases give a weak D call of TRBD1. This TCR came from a man younger than 45 in good health. CDR3 protein: CASSPGNPQYF. At the DNA level, the sequence is TGTGCCAGCAGCCCAGGGAATCCGCAGTATTTT. The entire variable domain, with the stretches around the CDR3 drawn from the reference TRBV9 and TRBJ2-3 proteins, is DSGVTQTPKHLITATGQRVTLRCSPRSGDLSVYWYQQSLDQGLQFLIQYYNGEERAKGNILERFSAQQFPDLHSELNLSSLELGDSALYFCASSPGNPQYFGPGTRLTVL.